This T cell receptor (beta chain) comes out of a study of cytomegalovirus exposure and HLA in healthy donors. At the level of the study: In a later analysis, the 110 or so validation repertoires were reported to have used the same platform as the 650 to 800 first-cohort repertoires. Study findings and constraints: Cytomegalovirus association was listed for approximately 150 TCR beta chains.

To note about this clone: As yet, its antigen is unknown.

The repertoire was sequenced with immunoSEQ multiplex PCR; TCRdb's copy has only in-frame clones and lacks some. The sample carries roughly 180,000 clones, approximately 89% recorded once. The CDR3 contains 13 residues. Germline V lookup: CDR1 SNHLY, CDR2 FYNNEI. Trimming cost V 3 bases and J 8 bases, with 10 bases left between them. The gene calls are TRBV2 and TRBJ1-4; no clear D. The sequence was collected from a man under 40 in good health and CMV-seropositive. Specimen: PBMCs. CDR3 coding DNA: TGTGCCAGCAGTGACCAGGACGGGGAAAAACTGTTTTTT. Its protein is CASSDQDGEKLFF.